In this sample, the clone carrying this TCR beta chain turned up a few times. These data come from a study of cytomegalovirus exposure and HLA in healthy donors. The study ran its PCR with 60 Vbeta and 13 Jbeta primers. The data were produced by immunoSEQ multiplex PCR, yet TCRdb's version contains in-frame clones alone and is incomplete. The sample lists 80,000 or so clones, around 70% seen once, with around 10% in the top ten. The specimen sequenced was PBMCs. The clonotype comes from a woman aged 40 to 49 in good health and CMV-seropositive.

CDR3 in amino acids: CASSTQNRDSGNTIYF. CDR3 coding DNA: TGTGCCAGCAGCACCCAAAACAGGGACTCTGGAAACACCATATATTTT. V and J are TRBV7-2 and TRBJ1-3, with D perhaps matching TRBD1 (6 bases). Between the trimmed V and J ends, which lost 5 bases and 0 bases, there was a span of 14 bases. Germline V gene lookup returns CDR1 SGHTA and CDR2 FQGNSA. There are 16 residues in the CDR3.